The clone carrying this TCR beta chain was seen a handful of times. The sample belongs to a study of cytomegalovirus exposure and HLA in healthy donors. Amplification used 60 Vbeta primers and 13 Jbeta primers. This table comes from immunoSEQ multiplex PCR, and its TCRdb copy is limited to in-frame clones, with some not included. Of approximately 110,000 clones listed, under 70% were seen once; the top ten hold roughly 8.3%. CDR3 size: 16 residues. The germline CDR1 and CDR2 sequences are SGHKS and YYEKEE (reference sequence). The V segment lost 4 bases and the J segment 5 bases; nucleotides outside the gene matches: 13.

The receptor was isolated from a man between 18 and 29 years old in good health and CMV-seropositive. This rearrangement joins TRBV5-5 to TRBJ2-5; 8 nucleotides align to TRBD1. The sample comprised PBMCs. CDR3 nucleotide sequence: TGTGCCAGCAGCCCCACCCGGACAGGGCGAAGGGAGACCCAGTACTTC. Protein: CASSPTRTGRRETQYF.